This TCR beta chain was documented in a study of blood T cell repertoires in COVID-19 (TCRdb year 2020). Study-level background: Samples from collaborators originated in the United States, Italy and Spain and spanned both the acute and convalescent phases of COVID-19. HLA class I and class II types, where available, came from metadata supplied by the sample provider rather than from assay-based typing. The repertoires were made available in a free public database intended to serve as a resource for research on the immune response to SARS-CoV-2. Subjects who had been exposed to COVID-19, were actively infected with it, or had recovered from it provided the deeply sampled blood TCRbeta repertoires that made up the dataset. A de-identified subject ID, COVID-19 status, age in years and sex were almost always included in the sample metadata. Samples were obtained from the ongoing ImmuneRACE study (first 160 participants) and from approximately 1,200 subjects provided by 6 global collaborators. The prospective study material was composed of cDNA or gDNA derived from T cells, B-cell-depleted T cells, or PBMCs. Summary of the overall study and its limitations: How much clinical and demographic metadata was included differed by source and by participant, and the metadata was provided uncurated.

The immunoSEQ Assay, a bias-controlled multiplex PCR, was used to amplify TCRbeta CDR3 regions from genomic DNA. In the authors' own workflow: The number of nucleated cells in each sample was estimated from the amplification of reference gene primers within the assay. Sequence reads were collapsed and filtered to measure the absolute abundance of every unique TCRbeta CDR3 rearrangement. For each sample, productive Simpson clonality was calculated by taking the square root of Simpson's diversity index across productive rearrangements. TCRdb took over this immuneACCESS table, retaining in-frame rearrangements with V and J assigned. Such tables are incomplete; in checked studies, under half of the missing clones stem from an unresolved V gene, and the remainder is unexplained. The DNA gave D and trimming, while V, J and clone size come from that table. The sample table holds roughly 130,000 clones, of which 75% to 90% were seen once. Around 1.9% of the sample is in the top ten clones.

The germline V gene supplies CDR1 SGDLS and CDR2 YYNGEE. The CDR3 goes from the cysteine to the phenylalanine over 17 residues. The entry retains the CDR3 DNA only, 51 bases that are in frame from base 1. Here V drops 0 bases and J drops 9 bases, and the junction holds 13 bases not matched to any gene. This clone was counted a few times. This clone's antigen is unknown. There are no base qualities to consult, and no much larger clone falls within one base. Each collaborating institution followed its own protocols to collect whole blood in K2EDTA tubes. For TCRbeta analysis, collaborator samples were shipped as frozen whole blood, as isolated PBMCs, or as DNA extracted from either sample type.

This chain is built from TRBV9 and TRBJ2-1, with 9 junctional bases fitting TRBD2. Sample: peripheral blood. This TCR was sampled from a man between 65 and 85 years old with acute or convalescent COVID-19. The DNA sequence is as follows: TGTGCCAGCAGCGTAGCTGGGGCGGGGGGGAAGTCGGGTGAGCAGTTCTTC. The encoded protein is CASSVAGAGGKSGEQFF.